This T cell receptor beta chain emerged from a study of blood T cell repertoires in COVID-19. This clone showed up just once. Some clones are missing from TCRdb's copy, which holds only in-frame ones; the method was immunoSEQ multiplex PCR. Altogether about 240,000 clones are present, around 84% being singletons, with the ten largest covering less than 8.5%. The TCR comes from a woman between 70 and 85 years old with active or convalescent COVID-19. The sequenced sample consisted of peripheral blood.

CDR3 in DNA: TGCGCCAGCAGTACTCGGGGGGGCCGGGACAATGAGCAGTTCTTC. Encoded protein: CASSTRGGRDNEQFF. The J gene is TRBJ2-1, the V gene TRBV10-1, with TRBD2 matching 8 bases. Germline CDR1 WNHNN, CDR2 SYGVQD (reference sequence). The CDR3 sequence is 15 residues long. Trimming cost V 5 bases and J 5 bases; bases outside gene matches: 8.